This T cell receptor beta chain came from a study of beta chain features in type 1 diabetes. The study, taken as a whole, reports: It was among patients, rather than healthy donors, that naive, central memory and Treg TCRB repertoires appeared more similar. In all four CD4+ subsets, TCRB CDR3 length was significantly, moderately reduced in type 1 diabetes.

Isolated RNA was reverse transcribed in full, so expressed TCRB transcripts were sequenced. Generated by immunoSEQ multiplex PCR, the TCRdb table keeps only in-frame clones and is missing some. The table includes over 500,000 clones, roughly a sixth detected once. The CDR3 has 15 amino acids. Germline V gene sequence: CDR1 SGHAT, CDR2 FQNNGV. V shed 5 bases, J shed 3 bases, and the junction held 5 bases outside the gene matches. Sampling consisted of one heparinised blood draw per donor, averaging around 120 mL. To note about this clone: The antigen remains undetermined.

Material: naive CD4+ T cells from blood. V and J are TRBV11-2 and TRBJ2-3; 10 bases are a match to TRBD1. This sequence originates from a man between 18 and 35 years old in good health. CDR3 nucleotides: TGTGCCAGCAGCACTAGGACAGGGGGTACAGATACGCAGTATTTT. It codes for CASSTRTGGTDTQYF.